This is a list of T cell receptor beta chains from one sample in a study of shared clonotypes between healthy human individuals. Method: immunoSEQ multiplex PCR; TCRdb's copy keeps in-frame clones and lacks some. The table has about 95,000 clones, approximately 61% seen once. Sample: memory CD8+ T cells sorted from blood. The receptors come from a man between 25 and 39 years old in good health. Each CDR3 is given with its conserved first and last residue. A D gene is named only where the DNA matches it firmly. Clone size appears in some rows only: once, few, many, or a class for an expanded clone.

J gene	D gene	V gene	clone size	CDR3 DNA	CDR3 protein
TRBJ2-3	TRBD2	TRBV7-9	NA	TGTGCCAGCAGCTTATGGGCGGGAGTTACAGATACGCAGTATTTT	CASSLWAGVTDTQYF
TRBJ2-5	NA	TRBV2	few	TGTGCCAGCAGTGATACCGGGGCGGGGAAAGAGACCCAGTACTTC	CASSDTGAGKETQYF
TRBJ1-2	NA	TRBV7-9	NA	TGTGCCAGCAGCTTTCTGGACCGGCAAGGCTACACCTTC	CASSFLDRQGYTF
TRBJ2-4	TRBD1	TRBV25-1	NA	TGTGCCAGCAGCGGGGACAGGGAAGGGGTTCAGTACTTC	CASSGDREGVQYF
TRBJ2-5	NA	TRBV5-4	NA	TGTGCCAGCAGCTTGGGGGCGCCAATGGAGACCCAGTACTTC	CASSLGAPMETQYF
TRBJ2-3	NA	TRBV21-1	NA	TGTGCCAGCAGCAATAGTTCGTGGGGACTTACCACAGATACGCAGTATTTT	CASSNSSWGLTTDTQYF
TRBJ2-3	NA	TRBV4-1	NA	TGCGCCAGCAGCCGATACAGGGGGCTGAGCGGGAGTCGGAACACAGATACGCAGTATTTT	CASSRYRGLSGSRNTDTQYF
TRBJ2-3	NA	TRBV2	many	TGTGCCAGCAAGGGGACAGATACGCAGTATTTT	CASKGTDTQYF
TRBJ2-5	TRBD1	TRBV7-9	NA	TGTGCCAGCATTGACAGGGGGTGGTCGGAGACCCAGTACTTC	CASIDRGWSETQYF
TRBJ2-1	TRBD2	TRBV27	NA	TGTGCCAGCACACGGACTAGCGGGCCCTCCTACAATGAGCAGTTCTTC	CASTRTSGPSYNEQFF
TRBJ1-2	TRBD1	TRBV7-9	NA	TGTGCCAGCAGCTTAGTAGGGGGCGCTGTAGATAACTATGGCTACACCTTC	CASSLVGGAVDNYGYTF
TRBJ2-7	NA	TRBV4-1	NA	TGCGCCAGCAGCCAAGATATACTCCAGCGGATGTACTTC	CASSQDILQRMYF
TRBJ2-6	NA	TRBV29-1	NA	TGCAGCGTTGAATTGGCGCCTGGGGCCAACGTCCTGACTTTC	CSVELAPGANVLTF
TRBJ2-1	TRBD2	TRBV7-9	once	TGTGCCAGCAGCTTACTAGCGGGAGTTCGGGATGAGCAGTTCTTC	CASSLLAGVRDEQFF
TRBJ2-7	NA	TRBV27	few	TGTGCCAGCAGGTCACTGGGGGGAGCCTACGAGCAGTACTTC	CASRSLGGAYEQYF
TRBJ1-2	NA	TRBV28	many	TGTGCCAGCAGTCCACTCCTCGTGGAGGCAAACTATGGCTACACCTTC	CASSPLLVEANYGYTF
TRBJ1-3	NA	TRBV30	NA	TGTGCCTGGAGTGCCCAGGGGAACTCTGGAAACACCATATATTTT	CAWSAQGNSGNTIYF
TRBJ2-5	TRBD2	TRBV7-2	NA	TGTGCCAGCAGCCTACAGCGGGATCGGACCCAGTACTTC	CASSLQRDRTQYF
TRBJ1-4	NA	TRBV5-5	NA	TGTGCCAGCAGCCCGGGTTTTACTGAAAAACTGTTTTTT	CASSPGFTEKLFF